This T cell receptor (beta chain) was obtained from a study of CD4 T cells in relation to SARS-CoV-2 and coronaviruses. Study details: Convalescent patients were 8 males and a handful of females; two were Hispanic.

On this clone: Antigen specificity is unknown.

The CDR3 has 15 residues. Germline CDR1 ENHRY, CDR2 SYGVKD. Germline trimming cut 2 bases from V and 9 bases from J; bases unmatched to any gene: 10. This table comes from immunoSEQ multiplex PCR, and its TCRdb copy is limited to in-frame clones, with some not included. The sample has about 36,000 clones; about 80% are singletons. Specimen: naive CD4+ T cells from PBMCs, cultured in vitro. The subset was: naive CD4+ T cells isolated by negative enrichment. This receptor was obtained from an adult with COVID-19. The chain carries TRBV10-3 and TRBJ1-5; TRBD1 agrees at 7 bases. In nucleotides, the CDR3 is TGTGCCATCAGTGAGACCACAGGGGCCCTTGGGCCCCAGCATTTT. It encodes CAISETTGALGPQHF.